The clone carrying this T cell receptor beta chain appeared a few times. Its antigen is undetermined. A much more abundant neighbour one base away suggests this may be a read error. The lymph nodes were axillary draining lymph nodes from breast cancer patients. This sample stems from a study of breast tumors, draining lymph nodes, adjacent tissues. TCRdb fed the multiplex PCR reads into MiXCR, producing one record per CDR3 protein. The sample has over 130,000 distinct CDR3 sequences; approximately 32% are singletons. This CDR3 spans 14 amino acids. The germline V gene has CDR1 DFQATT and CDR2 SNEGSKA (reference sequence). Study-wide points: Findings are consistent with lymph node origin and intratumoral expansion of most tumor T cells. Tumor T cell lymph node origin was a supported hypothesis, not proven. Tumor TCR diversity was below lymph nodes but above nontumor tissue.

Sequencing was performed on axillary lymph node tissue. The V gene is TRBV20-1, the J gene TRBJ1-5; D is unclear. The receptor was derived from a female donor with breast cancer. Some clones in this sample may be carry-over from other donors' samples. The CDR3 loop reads CSASPTDSNPPQHF. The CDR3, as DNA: TGCAGTGCCAGTCCGACCGATAGCAATCCGCCCCAGCATTTT.